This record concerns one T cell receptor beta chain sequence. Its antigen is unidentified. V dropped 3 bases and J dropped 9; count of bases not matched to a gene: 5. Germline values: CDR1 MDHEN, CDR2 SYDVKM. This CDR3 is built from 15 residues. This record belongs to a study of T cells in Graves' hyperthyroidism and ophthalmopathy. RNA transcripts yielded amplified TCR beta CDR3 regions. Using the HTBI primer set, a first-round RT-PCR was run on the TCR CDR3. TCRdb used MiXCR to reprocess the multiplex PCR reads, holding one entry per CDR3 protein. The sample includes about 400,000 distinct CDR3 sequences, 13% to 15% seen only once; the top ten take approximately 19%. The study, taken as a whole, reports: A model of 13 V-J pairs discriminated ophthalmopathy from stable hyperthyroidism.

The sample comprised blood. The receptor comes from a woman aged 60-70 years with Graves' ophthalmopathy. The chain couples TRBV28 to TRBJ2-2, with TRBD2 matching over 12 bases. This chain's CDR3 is CASSFTSGRLWELFF. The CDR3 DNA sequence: TGTGCCAGCAGTTTTACTAGCGGGAGGCTCTGGGAGCTGTTTTTT.